These T cell receptor beta chains were read from a single sample in a study of blood T cell repertoires in COVID-19. Clones were sequenced by immunoSEQ multiplex PCR, and TCRdb holds only the in-frame ones, with some missing. This table has 190,000 or so clones, 89% appearing once. The sequenced material came from PBMCs or T cells enriched from blood (not recorded which). The receptors stem from a woman aged 18-35 years who had recovered from COVID-19. CDR3s include the opening cysteine and the closing phenylalanine or tryptophan. The order of the fields is J gene, D gene, V gene, clone size, CDR3 DNA, CDR3 protein. The D gene is left open where the match is weak. Clone size, where shown, is once, few, many, or a class for clones that have expanded.

j_gene: TRBJ2-3
d_gene: TRBD2
v_gene: TRBV27
abundance: -
CDR3nt: TGTGCCAGCAGTTTTTCCCTGGGACTAGCGGGGGCAGATACGCAGTATTTT
CDR3aa: CASSFSLGLAGADTQYF

j_gene: TRBJ1-4
d_gene: TRBD1
v_gene: TRBV2
abundance: few
CDR3nt: TGTGCCAGCAGGAACGCAGGGGGTTTAGGTGAAAAACTGTTTTTT
CDR3aa: CASRNAGGLGEKLFF

j_gene: TRBJ1-4
d_gene: TRBD1
v_gene: TRBV28
abundance: -
CDR3nt: TGTGCCAGCAGTTCGGGACAGGGGCGGGAAAAACTGTTTTTT
CDR3aa: CASSSGQGREKLFF

j_gene: TRBJ1-6
d_gene: TRBD1
v_gene: TRBV7-9
abundance: -
CDR3nt: TGTGCCAGCAGCCCCCAGTGGAGGGGACAGGGAAGTTCACCCCTCCACTTT
CDR3aa: CASSPQWRGQGSSPLHF

j_gene: TRBJ2-3
d_gene: TRBD1
v_gene: TRBV19
abundance: once
CDR3nt: TGTGCCAGTAGTATAGGCAGGGGGCGAGGCACAGATACGCAGTATTTT
CDR3aa: CASSIGRGRGTDTQYF

j_gene: TRBJ1-4
d_gene: -
v_gene: TRBV28
abundance: -
CDR3nt: TGTGCCAGCAGTTCCGATACCTACAACCCAGGGGAAAAACTGTTTTTT
CDR3aa: CASSSDTYNPGEKLFF

j_gene: TRBJ1-2
d_gene: -
v_gene: TRBV30
abundance: -
CDR3nt: TGTGCCTGGAGTGTTGGGGGGGCCCTAGGCGGCTACACCTTC
CDR3aa: CAWSVGGALGGYTF

j_gene: TRBJ1-2
d_gene: TRBD1
v_gene: TRBV28
abundance: once
CDR3nt: TGTGCCAGCAGTTCTGACAGGGCTGGCTACACCTTC
CDR3aa: CASSSDRAGYTF

j_gene: TRBJ1-4
d_gene: -
v_gene: TRBV28
abundance: -
CDR3nt: TGTGCCAGCAGTATGGAGGGTCAACTGTTTTTT
CDR3aa: CASSMEGQLFF

j_gene: TRBJ1-2
d_gene: -
v_gene: TRBV5-1
abundance: -
CDR3nt: TGCGCCAGCAGCTTGCTACGACTGCCCAACTATGGCTACACCTTC
CDR3aa: CASSLLRLPNYGYTF

j_gene: TRBJ2-7
d_gene: -
v_gene: TRBV7-6
abundance: -
CDR3nt: TGTGCCAGCAGCTCTCCGGGGGACCCGACTACATTC
CDR3aa: CASSSPGDPTTF

j_gene: TRBJ1-1
d_gene: -
v_gene: TRBV28
abundance: -
CDR3nt: TGTGCCAGCAGGAGACAGGCGAACACTGAAGCTTTCTTT
CDR3aa: CASRRQANTEAFF

j_gene: TRBJ2-1
d_gene: -
v_gene: TRBV29-1
abundance: -
CDR3nt: TGCAGCGTTGCCGCGGAGTACAATGAGCAGTTCTTC
CDR3aa: CSVAAEYNEQFF

j_gene: TRBJ1-5
d_gene: -
v_gene: TRBV5-1
abundance: -
CDR3nt: TGCGCCAGCAGCTTGGCAGGGAATCAGCCCCAGCATTTT
CDR3aa: CASSLAGNQPQHF

j_gene: TRBJ1-6
d_gene: -
v_gene: TRBV28
abundance: -
CDR3nt: TGTGCCGCGTCCCTGGGAGTCGGGGGTAATTCACCCCTCCACTTT
CDR3aa: CAASLGVGGNSPLHF

j_gene: TRBJ1-1
d_gene: -
v_gene: TRBV7-3
abundance: -
CDR3nt: TGTGCCAGCAGCGCCACAGCAAACACTGAAGCTTTCTTT
CDR3aa: CASSATANTEAFF

j_gene: TRBJ2-1
d_gene: -
v_gene: TRBV25-1
abundance: -
CDR3nt: TGTGCCAGCAGTGAATATCCGGTCTCCTACAATGAGCAGTTCTTC
CDR3aa: CASSEYPVSYNEQFF

j_gene: TRBJ1-2
d_gene: TRBD1
v_gene: TRBV12-3/TRBV12-4
abundance: -
CDR3nt: TGTGCCAGCAGTTTTGGGACAGGGGGCGCGCTGGGTTTC
CDR3aa: CASSFGTGGALGF

j_gene: TRBJ1-1
d_gene: -
v_gene: TRBV4-1
abundance: few
CDR3nt: TGCGCCAGCAGCCAAGGGCAGGGGAACACTGAAGCTTTCTTT
CDR3aa: CASSQGQGNTEAFF

j_gene: TRBJ1-2
d_gene: TRBD1
v_gene: TRBV19
abundance: -
CDR3nt: TGTGCCAGTAGTGTTGGACAGGGGGCACGTCTAAGGAATCCTGGCTACACCTTC
CDR3aa: CASSVGQGARLRNPGYTF

j_gene: TRBJ2-7
d_gene: -
v_gene: TRBV6-1
abundance: -
CDR3nt: TGTGCCAGCAGTGAAGTCCCACTGACTTACCCCTCGTCCTACGAGCAGTACTTC
CDR3aa: CASSEVPLTYPSSYEQYF

j_gene: TRBJ2-4
d_gene: -
v_gene: TRBV19
abundance: once
CDR3nt: TGTGCCAGTAGTATAGATTCTTGGGGCGGGGCGACCAAAAACATTCAGTACTTC
CDR3aa: CASSIDSWGGATKNIQYF

j_gene: TRBJ1-5
d_gene: -
v_gene: TRBV19
abundance: -
CDR3nt: TGTGCCAGTAGTAGCGGGAGGGCTTGGGGCAATCAGCCCCAGCATTTT
CDR3aa: CASSSGRAWGNQPQHF

j_gene: TRBJ1-1
d_gene: TRBD1
v_gene: TRBV28
abundance: few
CDR3nt: TGTGCCAGCAGCCCCGGGACAGCTCCTAATGAAGCTTTCTTT
CDR3aa: CASSPGTAPNEAFF

j_gene: TRBJ2-3
d_gene: TRBD1
v_gene: TRBV5-1
abundance: -
CDR3nt: TGCGCCAGCAGCAGCGACAGGGGCACAGATACGCAGTATTTT
CDR3aa: CASSSDRGTDTQYF

j_gene: TRBJ2-7
d_gene: TRBD1
v_gene: TRBV30
abundance: -
CDR3nt: TGTGCCTGGAGTCCGGGACAGGGATTGGGTGAGCAGTACTTC
CDR3aa: CAWSPGQGLGEQYF

j_gene: TRBJ1-6
d_gene: -
v_gene: TRBV4-1
abundance: -
CDR3nt: TGCGCCAGCAGCCAAGAGGAGGACAGCTCCTATAATTCACCCCTCCACTTT
CDR3aa: CASSQEEDSSYNSPLHF

j_gene: TRBJ2-3
d_gene: -
v_gene: TRBV20-1
abundance: -
CDR3nt: TGCAGTGTTTTAGACACAGATACGCAGTATTTT
CDR3aa: CSVLDTDTQYF

j_gene: TRBJ1-3
d_gene: TRBD1
v_gene: TRBV6-5
abundance: few
CDR3nt: TGTGCCAGCAGGGGAGCGACAGGGAGGGGAAACACCATATATTTT
CDR3aa: CASRGATGRGNTIYF

j_gene: TRBJ2-7
d_gene: -
v_gene: TRBV30
abundance: -
CDR3nt: TGTGCCTGGGACAGGAAGACTGACGAGCAGTACTTC
CDR3aa: CAWDRKTDEQYF

j_gene: TRBJ1-6
d_gene: TRBD1
v_gene: TRBV2
abundance: -
CDR3nt: TGTGCCAGCAGGGTGACAGGGGGCAAGAATTCACCCCTCCACTTT
CDR3aa: CASRVTGGKNSPLHF

j_gene: TRBJ2-7
d_gene: -
v_gene: TRBV5-1
abundance: -
CDR3nt: TGCGCCAGCAGCGCCGGGACACCACTAAGGGATAGTTACGAGCAGTACTTC
CDR3aa: CASSAGTPLRDSYEQYF

j_gene: TRBJ1-2
d_gene: TRBD1
v_gene: TRBV15
abundance: -
CDR3nt: TGTGCCACCAGCAGAGCCGGGACAGGAGGGTTGGGAGGCTACACCTTC
CDR3aa: CATSRAGTGGLGGYTF

j_gene: TRBJ1-4
d_gene: -
v_gene: TRBV6-6
abundance: once
CDR3nt: TGTGCCAGCAGTCCCCGGGTCCCCTCCGGGACTAATGAAAAACTGTTTTTT
CDR3aa: CASSPRVPSGTNEKLFF

j_gene: TRBJ1-2
d_gene: -
v_gene: TRBV28
abundance: -
CDR3nt: TGTGCCAGCAGTTTTGAGGGTGGACGATGGGTATATGGCTACACCTTC
CDR3aa: CASSFEGGRWVYGYTF

j_gene: TRBJ1-1
d_gene: -
v_gene: TRBV7-2
abundance: -
CDR3nt: TGTGCCAGCAACCACCCCCCGGGGATGAACACTGAAGCTTTCTTT
CDR3aa: CASNHPPGMNTEAFF

j_gene: TRBJ1-2
d_gene: -
v_gene: TRBV4-1
abundance: -
CDR3nt: TGCGCCAGCAGCCGACCCAGCGGAGGACCCAAGAGGCAGCCTCGCTACACCTTC
CDR3aa: CASSRPSGGPKRQPRYTF

j_gene: TRBJ1-2
d_gene: TRBD1
v_gene: TRBV12-3/TRBV12-4
abundance: -
CDR3nt: TGTGCCAGCAGTCAGACAGGGGTGGGAGGCTACACCTTC
CDR3aa: CASSQTGVGGYTF

j_gene: TRBJ1-3
d_gene: -
v_gene: TRBV11-2
abundance: -
CDR3nt: TGTGCCAGCAGCTTTTACGGGGGCTCTGGAAACACCATATATTTT
CDR3aa: CASSFYGGSGNTIYF

j_gene: TRBJ2-6
d_gene: -
v_gene: TRBV9
abundance: -
CDR3nt: TGTGCCAGCAGCCACTCAAGGGGCAGGGCGACCTCTGGGGCCAACGTCCTGACTTTC
CDR3aa: CASSHSRGRATSGANVLTF

j_gene: TRBJ1-1
d_gene: -
v_gene: TRBV9
abundance: -
CDR3nt: TGTGCCAGCAGCGTAGGTCAGAAGGTAGGGGGGGCGCACACTGAAGCTTTCTTT
CDR3aa: CASSVGQKVGGAHTEAFF

j_gene: TRBJ1-1
d_gene: -
v_gene: TRBV5-4
abundance: -
CDR3nt: TGTGCCAGCAGCTTAGAAGTCCCGAGAGGGCCCATGAACACTGAAGCTTTCTTT
CDR3aa: CASSLEVPRGPMNTEAFF

j_gene: TRBJ1-5
d_gene: -
v_gene: TRBV4-2
abundance: -
CDR3nt: TGTGCCAGCAGCCTCGAGAGCAATCAGCCCCAGCATTTT
CDR3aa: CASSLESNQPQHF

j_gene: TRBJ2-7
d_gene: TRBD1
v_gene: TRBV4-1
abundance: -
CDR3nt: TGCGCCAGCAGCCAAAACAGGGGATGGTACGAGCAGTACTTC
CDR3aa: CASSQNRGWYEQYF

j_gene: TRBJ1-3
d_gene: -
v_gene: TRBV2
abundance: -
CDR3nt: TGTGCCAGCAGTCCTATAGGGGCCAGCCACACCATATATTTT
CDR3aa: CASSPIGASHTIYF

j_gene: TRBJ2-3
d_gene: -
v_gene: TRBV6-5
abundance: -
CDR3nt: TGTGCCAGCAGACTAAGATCCGCCACAGATACGCAGTATTTT
CDR3aa: CASRLRSATDTQYF

j_gene: TRBJ2-1
d_gene: -
v_gene: TRBV19
abundance: -
CDR3nt: TGTGCCAGTAGTATATCGCAGGGGATTCACAATGAGCAGTTCTTC
CDR3aa: CASSISQGIHNEQFF

j_gene: TRBJ1-2
d_gene: -
v_gene: TRBV7-3
abundance: few
CDR3nt: TGTGCCAGCAGCTTAACGAATACAGACGGCTATGGCTACACCTTC
CDR3aa: CASSLTNTDGYGYTF

j_gene: TRBJ1-4
d_gene: -
v_gene: TRBV28
abundance: -
CDR3nt: TGTGCCAGCAGTTTATCGGGGGCTAATGAAAAACTGTTTTTT
CDR3aa: CASSLSGANEKLFF

j_gene: TRBJ1-5
d_gene: -
v_gene: TRBV19
abundance: -
CDR3nt: TGTGCCAGTAGTATAGACGGGTATAGCAATCAGCCCCAGCATTTT
CDR3aa: CASSIDGYSNQPQHF

j_gene: TRBJ1-4
d_gene: -
v_gene: TRBV30
abundance: -
CDR3nt: TGTGCCTGGAGTGAACTAAATGAAAAACTGTTTTTT
CDR3aa: CAWSELNEKLFF

j_gene: TRBJ2-7
d_gene: TRBD1
v_gene: TRBV10-3
abundance: -
CDR3nt: TGTGCCAGGGACCGGGACAGGGTTATGTACGAGCAGTACTTC
CDR3aa: CARDRDRVMYEQYF

j_gene: TRBJ1-5
d_gene: -
v_gene: TRBV7-9
abundance: -
CDR3nt: TGTGCCAGCAGCTTGTCTGACAGGTCAAATCAGCCCCAGCATTTT
CDR3aa: CASSLSDRSNQPQHF

j_gene: TRBJ1-1
d_gene: TRBD1
v_gene: TRBV28
abundance: -
CDR3nt: TGTGCCAGCAGCTTCCCGGACAGGAACATTGAAGCTTTCTTT
CDR3aa: CASSFPDRNIEAFF

j_gene: TRBJ2-1
d_gene: TRBD2
v_gene: TRBV5-1
abundance: -
CDR3nt: TGCGCCAGCAGCTTGACAGCGGGGGGCTACAATGAGCAGTTCTTC
CDR3aa: CASSLTAGGYNEQFF

j_gene: TRBJ1-1
d_gene: -
v_gene: TRBV5-4
abundance: -
CDR3nt: TGTGCCAGCAGCTTGCAGGGGTCCGGGAACACTGAAGCTTTCTTT
CDR3aa: CASSLQGSGNTEAFF

j_gene: TRBJ2-1
d_gene: -
v_gene: TRBV11-2
abundance: -
CDR3nt: TGTGCCAGCAACTCAGGGGCTAGTAAAGGCTCCTACAATGAGCAGTTCTTC
CDR3aa: CASNSGASKGSYNEQFF